This T cell receptor beta chain comes out of a study of T-cell memory formation after mild COVID-19. TCRdb redid the calling of the 5' RACE reads with MiXCR, one entry per CDR3 protein. The sample lists around 200,000 distinct CDR3 sequences; under 30% were seen once. Whole-study findings and limits: Contracting clones from day 15 to 85 had balanced CD4/CD8; later expanders favoured CD4+.

With 5 bases clipped from V and 0 bases from J, the junction kept 4 bases outside the gene matches. This CDR3 region has 14 residues. This clonotype was counted at least ten times. The target antigen is unknown. The sequence derives from an adult woman who had mild COVID-19 (a few samples of this study predate the infection). Cell type and time point are not known. Sequencing input: PBMCs or a T cell subset sorted from them (not recorded which). The chain links TRBV12-3 or TRBV12-4 to TRBJ2-7; 7 bases map to TRBD1. The CDR3: CASSPGTVSYEQYF. The CDR3 DNA reads as TGTGCCAGCAGTCCCGGGACAGTCTCCTACGAGCAGTACTTC.